This entry describes one TCR beta chain. Its antigen is unidentified. Each donor who had ophthalmopathy showed moderate-to-severe activity, a CAS of ≥3, a NOSPECS of ≥4, and a duration under 3 months. Among the exclusions were patients with other autoimmune diseases, uncontrolled infections, pregnancy or lactation. The data were obtained in a study of Graves' ophthalmopathy and Graves' hyperthyroidism. V lost 1 base to trimming and J lost 4 bases, with 11 bases between them. CDR3 length: 14 residues. Germline V gene sequence: CDR1 MDHEN, CDR2 SYDVKM. For repertoire sequencing, the TCR beta CDR3 regions were amplified from RNA transcripts. An opening RT-PCR round employed HTBI primers and preceded a second-round multiplex PCR. Via MiXCR, TCRdb re-called the multiplex PCR reads, giving one row per CDR3 protein. The sample contains under 350,000 distinct CDR3 sequences, around a sixth of which appear only once.

Study conclusions and caveats: Ophthalmopathy progression cases were predicted by the model with 70% to 71% sensitivity and approximately 74% specificity. Built on 13 signatures, a model told ophthalmopathy apart from stable hyperthyroidism with roughly 88% sensitivity and around 80% specificity.

This clonotype was obtained from an adult man with Graves' ophthalmopathy. Sequencing was done on a sample of peripheral blood. The rearrangement links TRBV28 to TRBJ2-7; no clear D gene. For the CDR3, the DNA is TGTGCCAGCAGTTTATTTCAGATTGGATACGAGCAGTACTTC. Residues: CASSLFQIGYEQYF.